These 11 T cell receptor beta chains share one sample of origin, sequenced in a study of blood T cell repertoires in COVID-19. Here immunoSEQ multiplex PCR was the method, and the copy in TCRdb shows in-frame clones only, minus some. Here the sample spans about 220,000 clones, under 90% being singletons. Sequencing was performed on PBMCs or T cells enriched from blood (not recorded which). Source of these receptors: a woman aged 60-75 years who had recovered from COVID-19.

This clone appeared a single time. The rearrangement joins TRBV6-6 to TRBJ2-3; 10 nucleotides match TRBD2. After removal of 5 bases from V and 1 base from J, the junction contained 6 bases not matched to a gene. The CDR3 contains 16 residues. CDR1 and CDR2 (germline): MNHNY, SVGAGI (reference sequence). The CDR3 nucleotides are TGTGCCAGCAGTCGTGGGACTAGCGTGGGCACAGATACGCAGTATTTT. It yields the protein CASSRGTSVGTDTQYF.

In the case of this clone: The sample has other DNA sequences that encode this CDR3 too. V gene TRBV7-2 combines with J gene TRBJ1-1; 7 bases map to TRBD1. The CDR3 spans 15 residues. CDR1 SGHTA and CDR2 FQGNSA come from the germline V gene. Trimming removed 2 bases from V and 0 bases from J; junction bases left unmatched: 3. This CDR3 is CASSLRTGMNTEAFF. DNA of the CDR3: TGTGCCAGCAGCTTAAGGACAGGTATGAACACTGAAGCTTTCTTT.

V gene TRBV4-1 combines with J gene TRBJ2-1; 8 positions match TRBD2. With 0 bases clipped from V and 8 bases from J, the junction kept 9 bases outside the gene matches. Germline V gene lookup returns CDR1 MGHRA and CDR2 YSYEKL. The CDR3 loop spans 16 amino acids. CDR3: CASSQDNSGSRYEQFF. The DNA for the CDR3 is TGCGCCAGCAGCCAAGACAACAGCGGGAGTCGGTATGAGCAGTTCTTC.

The chain uses TRBV3-1 (or the pseudogene TRBV3-2) and TRBJ2-6; D is possibly TRBD1 (5 bases). In germline, CDR1 is LGHDT, CDR2 YNNKEL (reference sequence). The CDR3 extends over 15 amino acids. Deletions cut 3 bases from V and 2 bases from J, with 8 bases between. The CDR3 reads CASSHRGAGANVLTF. CDR3 DNA sequence: TGTGCCAGCAGCCATAGGGGCGCTGGGGCCAACGTCCTGACTTTC.

Written as DNA, the CDR3 is TGTGCCAGCAGATACTCCGGGACAATGAACACTGAAGCTTTCTTT. Translating it yields CASRYSGTMNTEAFF. The chain carries TRBV11-1 and TRBJ1-1; D is perhaps TRBD1 (6 bases). The CDR3 spans 15 residues. Trimming shortened V by 6 bases and J by 0 bases, and 14 bases separated the two germline ends. CDR1 is SGHAT and CDR2 is FQDESV in the germline V gene (reference sequence).

Details on this clone: Within the sample, other DNA sequences also encode this same CDR3. The rearrangement uses TRBV18 and TRBJ1-1; D not certain. The CDR3 has 13 amino acids. Germline loops: CDR1 KGHSH, CDR2 LQKENI. Trimming took off 3 bases at V and 4 bases at J, with 9 bases between the two ends. CDR3 bases: TGTGCCAGCTCACCCGATCGGGGCACTGAAGCTTTCTTT. It translates to CASSPDRGTEAFF.

The chain joins TRBV10-2 to TRBJ2-1; 13 bases fit TRBD2. Germline assignment: CDR1 WSHSY and CDR2 SAAADI. Trimming cost V 5 bases and J 10 bases; bases outside gene matches: 8. The CDR3 consists of 15 residues. The CDR3 DNA reads TGCGCCAGCAGTCGTAGGACTAGCGGGAGTGAGGAGCAGTTCTTC. Its translation is CASSRRTSGSEEQFF.

J is TRBJ2-7 and V is TRBV25-1, with 13 bases identical to TRBD2. There are 14 residues in the CDR3. Germline V gene sequence: CDR1 MGHDK, CDR2 SYGVNS. The V and J ends lost 8 bases and 3 bases, in that order; junction bases with no gene match: 4. The CDR3 nucleotides read TGTGCCAGCGGACTAGCGGGGGATTTCTACGAGCAGTACTTC. Protein product: CASGLAGDFYEQYF.

The rearrangement joins TRBV5-1 to TRBJ2-1; 10 nucleotides agree with TRBD2. V lost 3 bases to trimming and J lost 6 bases; unmatched junction nucleotides: 6. Germline lookup yields CDR1 SGHRS and CDR2 YFSETQ. The CDR3 runs 15 residues. The CDR3 sequence: CASSSGLAEPNEQFF. The CDR3 DNA reads TGCGCCAGCAGCTCTGGACTAGCGGAACCCAATGAGCAGTTCTTC. Variable domain in full (rest from reference TRBV5-1 and TRBJ2-1): KAGVTQTPRYLIKTRGQQVTLSCSPISGHRSVSWYQQTPGQGLQFLFEYFSETQRNKGNFPGRFSGRQFSNSRSEMNVSTLELGDSALYLCASSSGLAEPNEQFFGPGTRLTVL.

A note on this clone: The same CDR3 can be traced to other DNA sequences in this sample. The rearrangement uses TRBV5-4 and TRBJ2-5, with D perhaps matching TRBD1 (5 bases). Germline loops: CDR1 SGHNT, CDR2 YYREEE (reference sequence). V gave up 0 bases and J gave up 4 bases, with 10 bases separating them. The CDR3 has 14 amino acids. The CDR3 nucleotides read TGTGCCAGCAGCTTGGGGGGCCGCGGAGAGACCCAGTACTTC. As protein: CASSLGGRGETQYF.

The genes are TRBV6-2 or TRBV6-3 and TRBJ1-1, with unresolved D. CDR1 is MNHEY and CDR2 is SVGEGT in the germline V gene. The CDR3 loop spans 14 amino acids. Trimming removed 0 bases at V and 6 bases at J, with 11 bases between. The CDR3 here is CASSYSMRGSEAFF. CDR3 nucleotides: TGTGCCAGCAGTTACTCGATGCGGGGATCTGAAGCTTTCTTT.